This TCR beta chain was sequenced during a study of shared clonotypes between healthy human individuals (dated by TCRdb to the early 2020s). Concerning the study at large: A few men and two women, aged 18 to 49 years, made up the cohort. Per donor, leukapheresis produced somewhere between about 0.8 and 9 billion PBMCs. To estimate repertoire size and how much clonotype sharing occurs between individuals, the study deeply sequenced the blood TCR repertoires of 4 to 6 healthy adults. For each donor, three plates each were used for CD4 naive and CD4 memory, two plates were used for CD8 naive, and one plate was used for CD8 memory. Different laboratories and diverse techniques were used to prepare libraries and sequence TCR repertoires, to increase sequencing depth and limit assay-specific biases. Study-wide conclusions, independent of this receptor: Naive subsets generally had larger estimated clonotype richness than memory subsets. Because the study included a small number of donors, the genetic and exposure-history diversity represented was limited. Only blood was sampled, and tissue TCR repertoires likely differ from those in blood. Pairwise subsampling indicated that sequencing depth was expected to affect the degree of clonotype sharing among donors. Incomplete sequencing was indicated by rarefaction of sorted-subset datasets, despite the large sequencing depth. Clonotypes shared by all four sorted-subset donors showed higher generation probabilities than non-shared clonotypes. Approximately 5% of naive CD4, 3.5% of naive CD8, approximately 2% of memory CD4, and 0.4% of memory CD8 clonotypes were shared across a handful of donors.

Taken from the germline V gene, the CDR1 and CDR2 loops are SGHTA and FQGNSA. Trimming leaves V shorter by 4 bases and J shorter by 2 bases, with the junction holding 9 bases beyond the gene matches. From the cysteine through the phenylalanine, the CDR3 covers 16 amino acids. The kept DNA is CDR3 alone, 48 bases in frame from the first base. Points on this clone: The target of this receptor is not known. No qualities accompany the bases; no much larger clone lies one base away.

Using the deep immunoSEQ assay, TCR CDR3 regions were amplified from genomic DNA by multiplex PCR. For each cell subset, the extracted genomic DNA was distributed evenly across all wells of several immunoSEQ 96-well plates, and each plate served as one replicate. For sorted subsets, each replicate PCR was loaded with approximately 0.2 ug genomic DNA, equivalent to 25,000 to 35,000 T cell genomes. Purified libraries were measured with a Qubit 3.0 fluorometer, size-checked on a Bioanalyzer 2100, and measured again with the KAPA Library Quantification kit. A separate single-read 150-cycle Illumina NextSeq 550 flow cell was used to sequence each immunoSEQ 96-well plate. From the authors' description of their analysis: Because the immunoSEQ output held only junctional sequences and lacked quality scores, the filtering could not match the filtering applied to full-length reads. To assign V/J genes and CDR3, sequences were annotated against IMGT germline references using PyIR, a Python wrapper for IgBLAST v1.9. Reads were removed for weak V/J assignments (E-value above 1e-6), missing CDR3, stop codons, out-of-frame junctions, or ambiguous translated residues. V3J clonotypes were defined as sequences sharing the same inferred V gene, J gene, and CDR3 amino acid sequence. Percentage overlap between repertoires was computed as shared unique clonotypes divided by the size of the smaller repertoire. Repertoire richness was assessed with RTK rarefaction, the Chao1 estimator, and Recon v2.1 estimates of unobserved clonotypes. For all TCRbeta clonotypes obtained by the gDNA method from several donors, generation probabilities were computed with OLGA. The source is immuneACCESS, and TCRdb retained only in-frame sequences with V and J called. Part of the clones is not carried over; for the studies checked, unresolved V genes explain less than half of this, and the remainder is unexplained. V and J calls and clone size are given by that table; D and trimming were obtained from the DNA. Counted in this sample were roughly 2.2 million clones; approximately 95% of them appeared once. About 0.37% of the sample is taken by the ten largest.

Healthy HIV-negative adults with no recently reported acute infections or vaccinations were included as donors. Every donor was a Caucasian adult living in Nashville, Tennessee, USA. Magnetic negative selection was used to enrich CD4+ T cells, after which naive cells were positively selected on CD45RA and the negative fraction became the memory subset. Blood was obtained by leukapheresis, after which PBMCs were separated by Ficoll-Histopaque density gradient centrifugation and cryopreserved in liquid nitrogen vapor phase. Purity and quantity of every magnetically sorted T cell population were checked by analytical flow cytometry. From each sorted fraction, genomic DNA was isolated and quantified by UV absorbance on a Nanodrop 2000c.

Sequenced input: naive CD4+ T cells from PBMCs. The meaning of the sample's cell subset or site label: CD45RA+ positively selected. The TCR originated in a young man in good health. Some clones in this sample may be carry-over from other donors' samples. The chain links TRBV7-2 with TRBJ2-7; 9 of the junction bases match TRBD1. At the DNA level, the sequence is TGTGCCAGCAGCTCTACCGGGACAGGGCGCCCCTACGAGCAGTACTTC. This sequence encodes CASSSTGTGRPYEQYF.